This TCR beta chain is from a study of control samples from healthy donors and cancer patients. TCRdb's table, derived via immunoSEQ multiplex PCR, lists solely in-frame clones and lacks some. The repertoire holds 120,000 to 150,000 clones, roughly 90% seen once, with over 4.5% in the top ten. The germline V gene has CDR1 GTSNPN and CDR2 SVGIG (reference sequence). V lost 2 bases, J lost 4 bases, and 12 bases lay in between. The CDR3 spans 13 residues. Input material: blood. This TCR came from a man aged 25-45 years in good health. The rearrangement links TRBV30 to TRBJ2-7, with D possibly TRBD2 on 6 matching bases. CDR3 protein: CAWSMGGGYEQYF. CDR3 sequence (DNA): TGTGCCTGGAGTATGGGAGGAGGGTACGAGCAGTACTTC.